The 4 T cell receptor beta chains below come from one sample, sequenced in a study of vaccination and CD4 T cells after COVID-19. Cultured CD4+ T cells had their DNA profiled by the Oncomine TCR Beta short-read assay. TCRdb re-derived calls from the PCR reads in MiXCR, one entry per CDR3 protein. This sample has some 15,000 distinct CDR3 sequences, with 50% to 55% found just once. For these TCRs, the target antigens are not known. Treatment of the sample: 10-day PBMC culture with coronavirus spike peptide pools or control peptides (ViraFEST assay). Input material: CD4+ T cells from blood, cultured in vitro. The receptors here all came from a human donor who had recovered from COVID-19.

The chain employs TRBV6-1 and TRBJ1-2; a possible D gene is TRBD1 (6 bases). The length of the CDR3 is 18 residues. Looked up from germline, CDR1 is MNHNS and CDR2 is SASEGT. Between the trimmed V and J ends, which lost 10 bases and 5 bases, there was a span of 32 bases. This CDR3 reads CATSPVPGQSFRIYGYTF. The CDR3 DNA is TGTGCCACCTCCCCTGTCCCGGGACAAAGTTTTCGAATTTATGGCTACACCTTC.

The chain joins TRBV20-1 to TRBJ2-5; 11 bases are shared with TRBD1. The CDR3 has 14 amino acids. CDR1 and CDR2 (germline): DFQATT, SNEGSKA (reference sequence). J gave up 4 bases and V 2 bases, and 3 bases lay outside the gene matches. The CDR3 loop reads CSARKGQGAETQYF. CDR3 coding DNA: TGCAGTGCTAGAAAAGGACAGGGGGCAGAGACCCAGTACTTC.

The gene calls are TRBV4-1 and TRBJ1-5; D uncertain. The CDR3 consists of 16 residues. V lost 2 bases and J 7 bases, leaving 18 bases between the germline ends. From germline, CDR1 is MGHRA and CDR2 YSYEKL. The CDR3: CASSQIPGLGIQPQHF. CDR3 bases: TGCGCCAGCAGCCAAATCCCGGGGTTGGGAATCCAGCCCCAGCATTTT.

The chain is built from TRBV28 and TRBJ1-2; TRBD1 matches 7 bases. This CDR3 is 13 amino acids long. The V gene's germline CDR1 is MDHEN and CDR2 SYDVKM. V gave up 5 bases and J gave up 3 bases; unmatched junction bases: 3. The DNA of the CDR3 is TGTGCCAGCAGTCCGACAGGGTACTATGGCTACACCTTC. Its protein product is CASSPTGYYGYTF.